The T cell receptor (beta chain) under discussion was sequenced for a study of response to subunit inactivated influenza vaccine (dated by TCRdb to the late 2010s). Notes on the research overall: The study used deep quantitative T cell receptor repertoire profiling to track responses to a trivalent subunit inactivated influenza vaccine.

Overall study outcomes, separate from this receptor: The authors suggested that each seasonal influenza vaccination may recruit only a limited number of new T cells.

The library relied on RT-PCR. Sequencer: Illumina HiSeq 2500. TCRdb applied fastp at Q25 and MiXCR to the public reads, then kept only in-frame beta chains. Records with the same CDR3 protein are collapsed into one entry carrying the most frequent genes and DNA. This sample lists approximately 730,000 distinct CDR3 sequences; approximately 14% were detected once. The top ten hold around 7.3% of the sample. This clonotype turned up a few times. Which antigen it targets is not known. No per-base quality is available; no much larger clone lies one base away. The sample in question was PBMCs from blood, obtained less than 15 days before vaccination. The TCR comes from a man over 45 who received an inactivated influenza vaccine. Donor details come from another sample of the same person, matched by shared clones.

The DNA reads TGTGCCAGCAGCGTAGTTAGAACTGAAGCTTTCTTT. It translates as CASSVVRTEAFF. The V and J segments used are TRBV9 and TRBJ1-1; the D gene cannot be named for sure. The CDR3 spans 12 residues, from the cysteine through the phenylalanine. The entry retains the CDR3 DNA only, 36 bases that are in frame from base 1. CDR1 is given as SGDLS and CDR2 as YYNGEE, both from the germline V gene. V and J lose 0 bases and 5 bases, and a span of 5 bases separates them.